This passage covers 10 T cell receptor beta chains from one sample sequenced in a study of shared clonotypes between healthy human individuals. Profiled with immunoSEQ multiplex PCR; TCRdb holds only in-frame clones, not every one. The sample carries some 530,000 clones, roughly 80% recorded once. The sequencing input was PBMCs. These receptors all stem from a woman in her thirties or forties in good health. Some clones in this sample may be carry-over from other donors' samples.

This clone turned up a few times. Just one base apart from a much larger clone, this may be a read error. The rearrangement uses TRBV6-5 and TRBJ1-1; no reliable D call. CDR3 size: 16 residues. The germline V gene encodes CDR1 MNHEY and CDR2 SVGAGI. The CDR3 is CASSYSGGYANTEASF. Written as DNA, the CDR3 is TGTGCCAGCAGTTACTCTGGTGGGTATGCGAACACTGAAGCTTCCTTT.

This clone was seen a single time. The genes are TRBV2 and TRBJ2-3; 7 bases fit TRBD2. The V gene's germline CDR1 is SNHLY and CDR2 FYNNEI. The length of the CDR3 is 15 residues. The V and J ends lost 7 bases and 0 bases, in that order; junction bases with no gene match: 7. The CDR3, as DNA: TGTGCCAGCACCCGACTAGCTTCTAGCACAGATACGCAGTATTTT. Its translation is CASTRLASSTDTQYF.

V and J are TRBV19 and TRBJ2-5, with 9 bases matching TRBD1. The germline CDR1 and CDR2 sequences are LNHDA and SQIVND (reference sequence). CDR3 length: 13 amino acids. Trimming at V came to 8 bases and at J to 4 bases, leaving 5 bases not matched to a gene. The CDR3 DNA is TGTGCCAGTGGAACGGGACAGGGAGAGACCCAGTACTTC. Protein product: CASGTGQGETQYF.

The chain is built from TRBV7-8 and TRBJ2-7; possibly TRBD2 for D (7 bases). Trimming pared 1 base from V and 3 bases from J, leaving 19 bases between. The germline V gene has CDR1 SGHVS and CDR2 FQNEAQ. This CDR3 comprises 17 residues. CDR3 in amino acids: CASSLDWGGQIVYEQYF. CDR3 in DNA: TGTGCCAGCAGCTTAGATTGGGGGGGACAAATAGTCTACGAGCAGTACTTC.

The chain couples TRBV4-2 to TRBJ1-2, with 7 bases fitting TRBD1. Germline-derived CDR1 and CDR2 are LGHNA and YNFKEQ. CDR3 length equals 16 residues. The V gene end was trimmed by 0 bases and the J gene end by 5 bases; junction bases not matched to a gene: 9. The CDR3 reads CASSQDVSGGEYGYTF. In DNA, the CDR3 is TGTGCCAGCAGCCAAGACGTCTCAGGGGGAGAATATGGCTACACCTTC.

Comment on this clone: A far larger clone is a single base away, which makes a read error likely. Other nucleotide sequences in the sample specify the same CDR3. The V and J genes are TRBV7-2 and TRBJ2-2; D is uncertain. In germline, CDR1 is SGHTA, CDR2 FQGNSA. The CDR3 spans 15 residues. With 5 bases removed from V and 8 bases from J, the gap between germline ends came to 18 bases. CDR3 sequence (DNA): TGTGCCAGCAGCAAAGAGGTGGGCTCGCCTGGGGAGCTGTTTTTT. It translates to CASSKEVGSPGELFF.

In this sample, this clone turned up many times. This chain links TRBV5-6 with TRBJ2-1; D tentatively reads TRBD1 or TRBD2 (6 bases each). V lost 5 bases and J 4 bases, leaving 19 bases between the germline ends. Germline CDR1 is SGHDT and CDR2 is YYEEEE. The CDR3 totals 16 residues. The CDR3 protein is CASREGRGLAYNEQFF. CDR3 nucleotides: TGTGCCAGCAGGGAGGGTCGGGGGCTAGCTTACAATGAGCAGTTCTTC.

This sequence joins TRBV11-2 and TRBJ2-3; D unresolved. This CDR3 region has 13 residues. The germline V gene encodes CDR1 SGHAT and CDR2 FQNNGV. With 3 bases removed from V and 4 bases from J, the gap between germline ends came to 8 bases. The CDR3 sequence: CASSLDGPDTQYF. The CDR3 DNA follows: TGTGCCAGCAGCTTGGACGGTCCAGATACGCAGTATTTT.

The chain has TRBV5-1 and TRBJ1-3, with D unclear. The CDR3 spans 16 residues. In germline, CDR1 is SGHRS, CDR2 YFSETQ. V lost 2 bases, J lost 0 bases, and 12 bases lay in between. This chain's CDR3 is CASSFSDLSSGNTIYF. CDR3 nucleotide sequence: TGCGCCAGCAGCTTCTCGGACTTAAGCTCTGGAAACACCATATATTTT.

This rearrangement joins TRBV9 to TRBJ2-5, with D maybe TRBD2 (5 bases). CDR3 length equals 14 residues. Germline CDR1 SGDLS, CDR2 YYNGEE. V lost 3 bases and J lost 5, with 14 bases in between. The CDR3 is CASSASTRVETQYF. As DNA, the CDR3 is TGTGCCAGCAGCGCCTCCACGAGGGTGGAGACCCAGTACTTC.